Presented here are 7 T cell receptor beta chains from one specimen sequenced in a study of radiation and T cells in renal cell carcinoma. Regarding treatment: 15 Gy SBRT to primary tumor, nephrectomy 4 weeks later. The method was immunoSEQ multiplex PCR; TCRdb's version includes in-frame clones alone and lacks a portion of them. The sample records some 15,000 clones, approximately 49% being singletons. The source was tumor tissue, collected from a patient whose treatment included radiotherapy and nephrectomy. The receptors originated from an older woman with renal cell carcinoma.

The V gene is TRBV29-1, the J gene TRBJ2-1, with D possibly being TRBD1 (6 bases). The length of the CDR3 is 12 residues. Germline loops: CDR1 SQVTM, CDR2 ANQGSEA. V was pared by 7 bases and J by 2 bases, with 9 bases between. The CDR3: CSGDRTYNEQFF. CDR3 nucleotide sequence: TGCAGCGGCGACAGGACCTACAATGAGCAGTTCTTC.

A note on this clone: At one of its ends the junction is not consistent with the germline gene, which may arise from a read error. V gene TRBV7-7 combines with J gene TRBJ2-1; TRBD1 matches 9 bases. Germline loops: CDR1 SSHAT, CDR2 FNYEAQ (reference sequence). This CDR3 contains 15 residues. The CDR3 here is CASSSGQGTYNEQFF. CDR3 nucleotide sequence: TGTGCTAGCAGCTCAGGACAGGGGACCTACAATGAGCAGTTCTTC.

V is TRBV28 and J is TRBJ1-1; 11 bases are a match to TRBD1. V lost 6 bases and J lost 5; bases outside the gene matches: 8. The CDR3 loop spans 15 amino acids. Germline CDR1 and CDR2: MDHEN and SYDVKM. In DNA, the CDR3 is TGTGCCAGCAGATCCGGGACAGGGGGAAGGACTGAAGCTTTCTTT. It translates to CASRSGTGGRTEAFF.

The chain has TRBV6-5 and TRBJ2-7; a possible D gene is TRBD1 (6 bases). Per the germline V gene, CDR1 is MNHEY and CDR2 is SVGAGI. This CDR3 region has 13 residues. CDR3 loop: CAVWGLLIDEQYF. CDR3 DNA sequence: TGTGCAGTATGGGGGCTGCTGATCGACGAGCAGTACTTC.

V gene TRBV6-1 combines with J gene TRBJ2-2; D is tentatively TRBD1 or TRBD2 (5 bases each). The germline V and J ends were trimmed by 9 bases and 2 bases, with 10 bases remaining between them. This CDR3 has 13 amino acids. Germline V lookup: CDR1 MNHNS, CDR2 SASEGT. The CDR3 loop reads CARRDLNTGELFF. The CDR3 DNA sequence: TGTGCCAGAAGGGACCTCAACACCGGGGAGCTGTTTTTT.

The sample holds a few counts of this clone. V usage is TRBV9 and J usage is TRBJ1-2, with no clear D. V was cut by 4 bases and J by 10 bases, with 11 bases left in between. The length of the CDR3 is 11 residues. CDR1 is SGDLS and CDR2 is YYNGEE in the germline V gene. The CDR3 DNA reads as TGTGCCAGCAGCTTTTCTTCCCACTACACCTTC. Translated: CASSFSSHYTF. The full variable domain, with the rest looked up from reference TRBV9 and TRBJ1-2, is DSGVTQTPKHLITATGQRVTLRCSPRSGDLSVYWYQQSLDQGLQFLIQYYNGEERAKGNILERFSAQQFPDLHSELNLSSLELGDSALYFCASSFSSHYTFGSGTRLTVV.

CDR3 loop: CASSLARGRGYEQYF. CDR3 coding DNA: TGTGCCAGCAGCTTGGCCCGCGGGCGCGGGTACGAGCAGTACTTC. J is TRBJ2-7 and V is TRBV7-9, with a weak D call TRBD2 (5 bases). The CDR3 is 15 residues long. V lost 3 bases, J lost 4 bases, and 16 bases lay in between. Germline CDR1 reads SEHNR; CDR2 reads FQNEAQ (reference sequence). The variable domain in full, completed from reference TRBV7-9 and TRBJ2-7, reads DTGVSQNPRHKITKRGQNVTFRCDPISEHNRLYWYRQTLGQGPEFLTYFQNEAQLEKSRLLSDRFSAERPKGSFSTLEIQRTEQGDSAMYLCASSLARGRGYEQYFGPGTRLTVT.